This TCR beta chain was documented in a study of blood T cell repertoires in COVID-19. Study as a whole: From the United States, Italy and Spain came samples of acute and convalescent COVID-19.

Germline CDR1 and CDR2: MNHEY and SVGAGI. The CDR3 totals 14 residues. V lost 2 bases and J 5 bases, leaving 12 bases between the germline ends. Methods used by the authors: How many nucleated cells were present was estimated from reference gene primer amplification. Data came from immunoSEQ multiplex PCR; TCRdb stores just in-frame clones and leaves some out. The V and J calls and clone size come from that table; D and trimming were worked out from the DNA. The sample has 200,000 to 300,000 clones; 84% are singletons. The chain is built from TRBV6-5 and TRBJ1-1; TRBD1 might be the D (5 bases). The clonotype originates from a man aged 45-60 years with acute or convalescent COVID-19. Sequencing used peripheral blood. DNA of the CDR3: TGTGCCAGCAGTTACAACTGGGGGAGGACTGAAGCTTTCTTT. Residues: CASSYNWGRTEAFF.